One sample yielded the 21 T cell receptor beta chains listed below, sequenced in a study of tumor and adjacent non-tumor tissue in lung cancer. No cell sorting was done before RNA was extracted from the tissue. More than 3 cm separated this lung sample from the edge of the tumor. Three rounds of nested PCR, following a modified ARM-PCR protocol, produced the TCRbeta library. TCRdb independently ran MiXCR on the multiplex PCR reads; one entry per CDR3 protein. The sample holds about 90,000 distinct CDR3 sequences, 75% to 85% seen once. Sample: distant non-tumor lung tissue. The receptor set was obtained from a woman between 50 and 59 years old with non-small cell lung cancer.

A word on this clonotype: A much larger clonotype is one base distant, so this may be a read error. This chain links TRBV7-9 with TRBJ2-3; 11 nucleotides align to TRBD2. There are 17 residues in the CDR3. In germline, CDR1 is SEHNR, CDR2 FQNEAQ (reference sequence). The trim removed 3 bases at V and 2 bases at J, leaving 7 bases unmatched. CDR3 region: CASSFPGLAATTDTQYF. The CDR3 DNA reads TGTGCCAGCAGCTTTCCGGGACTAGCGGCTACCACAGATACGCAGTATTTT.

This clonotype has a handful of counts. The CDR3 region is CASSFLAEPSYEQYF. The CDR3 DNA is TGCGCCAGCAGCTTTCTAGCGGAGCCCTCCTACGAGCAGTACTTC. The V and J genes are TRBV5-1 and TRBJ2-7, with 7 nucleotides matching TRBD2. The CDR3 is 15 amino acids. V shed 2 bases and J 0 bases; nucleotides not matched to a gene: 5. Germline V gene lookup returns CDR1 SGHRS and CDR2 YFSETQ.

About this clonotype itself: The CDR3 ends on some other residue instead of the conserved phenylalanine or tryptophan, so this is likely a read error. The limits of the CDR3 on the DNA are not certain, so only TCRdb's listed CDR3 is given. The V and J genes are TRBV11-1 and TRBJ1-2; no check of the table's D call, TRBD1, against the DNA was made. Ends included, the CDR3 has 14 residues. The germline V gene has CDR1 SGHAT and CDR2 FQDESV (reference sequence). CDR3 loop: CASSLTTDYYGYIL.

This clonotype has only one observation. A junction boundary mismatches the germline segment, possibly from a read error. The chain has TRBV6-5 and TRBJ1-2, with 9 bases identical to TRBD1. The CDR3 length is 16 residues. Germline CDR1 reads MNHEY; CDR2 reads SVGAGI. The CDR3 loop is CASSHGADRGFLGYIF. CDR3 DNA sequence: TGTGCCAGCAGCCACGGCGCCGACAGGGGGTTCCTCGGCTACATCTTC.

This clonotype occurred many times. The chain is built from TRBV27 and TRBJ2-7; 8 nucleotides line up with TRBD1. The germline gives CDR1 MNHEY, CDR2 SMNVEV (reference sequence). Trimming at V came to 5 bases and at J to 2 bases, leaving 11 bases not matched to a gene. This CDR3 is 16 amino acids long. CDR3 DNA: TGTGCCAGCAGTCTCGGACAGGGAACCTTACCCTACGAGCAGTACTTC. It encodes CASSLGQGTLPYEQYF.

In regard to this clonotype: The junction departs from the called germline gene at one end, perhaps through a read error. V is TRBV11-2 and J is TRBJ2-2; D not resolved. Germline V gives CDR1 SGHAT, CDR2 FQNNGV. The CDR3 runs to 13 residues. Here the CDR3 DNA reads TGTGCCAAAAGCTTCGAGAACACGGGGGAGCTGTTTTTT. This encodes CAKSFENTGELFF.

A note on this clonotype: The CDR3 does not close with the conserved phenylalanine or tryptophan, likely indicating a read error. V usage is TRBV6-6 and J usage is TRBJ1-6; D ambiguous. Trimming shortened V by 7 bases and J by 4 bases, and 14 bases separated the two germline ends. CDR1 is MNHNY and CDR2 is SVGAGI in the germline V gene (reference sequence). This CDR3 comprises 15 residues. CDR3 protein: CASTSLAEYNSPLHV. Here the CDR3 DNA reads TGTGCCAGCACCTCCCTGGCCGAGTATAATTCACCCCTCCACGTT.

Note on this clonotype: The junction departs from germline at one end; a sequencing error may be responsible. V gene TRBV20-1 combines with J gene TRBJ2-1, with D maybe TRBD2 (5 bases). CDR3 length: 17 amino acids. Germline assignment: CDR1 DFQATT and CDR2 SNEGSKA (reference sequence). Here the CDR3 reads CSARPTHSATPYNEHFF. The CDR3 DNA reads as TGCAGTGCTAGACCCACCCATAGCGCGACCCCCTACAATGAGCACTTCTTC.

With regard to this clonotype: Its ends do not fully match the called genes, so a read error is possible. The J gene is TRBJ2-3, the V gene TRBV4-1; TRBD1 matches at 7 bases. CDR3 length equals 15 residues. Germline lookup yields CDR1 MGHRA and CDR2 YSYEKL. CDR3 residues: CASSRDGQGTDTYYF. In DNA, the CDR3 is TGCGCAAGCAGCCGAGATGGGCAGGGGACAGATACGTACTATTTT.

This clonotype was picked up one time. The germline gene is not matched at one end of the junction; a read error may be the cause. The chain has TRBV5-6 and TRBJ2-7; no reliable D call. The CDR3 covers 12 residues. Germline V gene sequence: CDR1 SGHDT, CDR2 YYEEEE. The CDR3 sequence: CASSLVVGKQYF. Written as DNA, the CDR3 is TGTGCCAGCAGCTTGGTGGTCGGCAAGCAGTACTTT.

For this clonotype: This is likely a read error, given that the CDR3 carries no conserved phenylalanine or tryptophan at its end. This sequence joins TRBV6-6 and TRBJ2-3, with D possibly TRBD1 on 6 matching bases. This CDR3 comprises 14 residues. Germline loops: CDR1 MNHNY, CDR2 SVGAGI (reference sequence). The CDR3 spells CASSAQGHTDTQYT. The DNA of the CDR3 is TGTGCCAGCAGTGCCCAGGGACACACAGATACACAGTATACT.

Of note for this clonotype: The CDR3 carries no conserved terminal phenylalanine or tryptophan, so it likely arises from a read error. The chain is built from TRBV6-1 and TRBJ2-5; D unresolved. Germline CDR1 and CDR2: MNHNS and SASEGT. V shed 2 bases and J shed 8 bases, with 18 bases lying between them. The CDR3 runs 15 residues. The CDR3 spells CASSEWLSMPETQYS. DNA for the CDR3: TGTGCCAGCAGTGAATGGTTGTCTATGCCAGAAACCCAGTACTCC.

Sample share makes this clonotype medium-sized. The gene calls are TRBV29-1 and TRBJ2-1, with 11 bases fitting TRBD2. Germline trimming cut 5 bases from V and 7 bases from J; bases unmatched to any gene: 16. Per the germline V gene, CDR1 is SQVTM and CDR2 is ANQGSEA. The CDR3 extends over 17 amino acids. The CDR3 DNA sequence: TGCAGCGTTTCCCCCCCCTTTAGCGGGAGGGCGCGGAATGAGCAGTTCTTC. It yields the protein CSVSPPFSGRARNEQFF.

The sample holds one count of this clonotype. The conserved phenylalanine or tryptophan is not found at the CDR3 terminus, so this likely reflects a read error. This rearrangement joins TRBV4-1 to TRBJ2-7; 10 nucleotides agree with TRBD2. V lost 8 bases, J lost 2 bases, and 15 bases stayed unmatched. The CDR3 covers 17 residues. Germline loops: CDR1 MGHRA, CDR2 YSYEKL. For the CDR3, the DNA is TGCGCCAGCGGCGGACTAGCGGAAGGGGAAAGGACCTACGAGCAGTACTCC. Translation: CASGGLAEGERTYEQYS.

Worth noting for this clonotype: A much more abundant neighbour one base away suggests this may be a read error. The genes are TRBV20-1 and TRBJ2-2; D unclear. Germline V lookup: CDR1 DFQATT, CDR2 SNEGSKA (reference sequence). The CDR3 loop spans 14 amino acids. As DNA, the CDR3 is TGCAGTGCGAGAGCATGGGGGAACACCGGGGAGCTGTTTTTT. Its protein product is CSARAWGNTGELFF.

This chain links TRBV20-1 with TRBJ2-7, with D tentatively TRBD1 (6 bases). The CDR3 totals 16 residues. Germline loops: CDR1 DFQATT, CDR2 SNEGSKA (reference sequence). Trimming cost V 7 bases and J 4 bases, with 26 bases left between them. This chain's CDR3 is CSVSPQEIAGVYEQYF. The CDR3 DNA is TGCAGTGTTAGCCCCCAGGAAATAGCAGGGGTGTACGAGCAGTACTTC.

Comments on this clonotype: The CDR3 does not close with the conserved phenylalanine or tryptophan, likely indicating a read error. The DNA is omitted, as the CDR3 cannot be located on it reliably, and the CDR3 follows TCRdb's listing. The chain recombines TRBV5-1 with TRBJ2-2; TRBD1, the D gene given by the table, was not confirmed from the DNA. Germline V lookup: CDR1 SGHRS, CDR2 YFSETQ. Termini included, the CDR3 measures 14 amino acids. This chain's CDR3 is CASSSQGTTGELLL.

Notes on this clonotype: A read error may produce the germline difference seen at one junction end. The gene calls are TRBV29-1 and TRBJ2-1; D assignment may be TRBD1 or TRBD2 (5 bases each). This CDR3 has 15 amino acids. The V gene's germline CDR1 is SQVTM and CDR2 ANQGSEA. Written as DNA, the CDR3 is TGCAGCGTTGATAGGCGTGAGGGGCCTGGAAATGATCAGTTCTTC. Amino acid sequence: CSVDRREGPGNDQFF.

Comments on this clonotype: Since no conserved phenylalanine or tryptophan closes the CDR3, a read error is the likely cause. In DNA, the CDR3 is TGTGCCAGCTGCATAGCGGAGTCAGATACGCAGTATTGT. This codes for CASCIAESDTQYC. V is TRBV11-2 and J is TRBJ2-3; weak D call: TRBD2 (6 bases). This CDR3 comprises 13 residues. Trimming pared 8 bases from V and 4 bases from J, leaving 13 bases between. Per the germline V gene, CDR1 is SGHAT and CDR2 is FQNNGV.

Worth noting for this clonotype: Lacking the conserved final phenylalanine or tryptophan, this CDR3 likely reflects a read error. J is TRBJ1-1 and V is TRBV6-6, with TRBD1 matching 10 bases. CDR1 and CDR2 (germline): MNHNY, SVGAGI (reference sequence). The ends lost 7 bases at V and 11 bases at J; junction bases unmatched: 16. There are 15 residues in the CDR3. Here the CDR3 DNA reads TGTGCCAGCAAGATTCGTGGACAGGGGGTTTTATGTGCTTTCTAT. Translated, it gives CASKIRGQGVLCAFY.

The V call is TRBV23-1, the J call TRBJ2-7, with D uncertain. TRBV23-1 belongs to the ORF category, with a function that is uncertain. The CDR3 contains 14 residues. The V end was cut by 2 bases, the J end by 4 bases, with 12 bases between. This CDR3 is CASSQPPVLYEQYF. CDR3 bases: TGCGCCAGCAGTCAACCCCCAGTCTTATACGAGCAGTACTTC.